A single sample is the source of the 15 T cell receptor beta chains below, sequenced in a study of cytomegalovirus exposure and HLA in healthy donors (dated by TCRdb to 2016 to 2017). Receptor amplification or capture employed the immunoSEQ multiplex PCR assay. A mixture of 60 forward primers for TCR Vbeta segments and 13 reverse primers for TCR Jbeta segments was used in the multiplex PCR. Here the immuneACCESS table is served through TCRdb, limited to in-frame sequences with V and J called. Missing clones are a known gap in these copies; in checked studies unresolved V genes cover under half, and the rest lacks a known reason. The sample table shows 210,000 or so clones, and roughly 84% are seen once. The ten largest clonotypes hold more than 1.3% of the sample. Input material: PBMCs. Source of these receptors: a girl aged 5-17 years in good health and CMV-seronegative.

The chain is built from TRBV18 and TRBJ1-1, with D tentatively TRBD1 (6 bases). Germline V CDR1 and CDR2: KGHSH, LQKENI. V lost 3 bases to trimming and J lost 4 bases, with 15 bases between them. This CDR3 is built from 15 residues. CDR3 nucleotide sequence: TGTGCCAGCTCACCGCTGGACAGCAAGTCCACTGAAGCTTTCTTT. It specifies CASSPLDSKSTEAFF.

The J gene is TRBJ2-3, the V gene TRBV7-6; 7 bases match TRBD2. The junction had 2 bases not matched to a gene; V was cut back by 1 base and J by 4 bases. This CDR3 contains 14 residues. Germline CDR1 is SGHVS and CDR2 is FNYEAQ. CDR3 sequence: CASSLGLAADTQYF. CDR3 in DNA: TGTGCCAGCAGCTTAGGACTAGCTGCAGATACGCAGTATTTT.

The gene calls are TRBV5-1 and TRBJ2-5; 8 bases match TRBD1. TRBJ2-7 explains the end of the DNA better; the J call may be wrong. CDR1 is SGHRS and CDR2 is YFSETQ in the germline V gene. CDR3 size: 15 residues. CDR3 in amino acids: CASSEGQGSWSEQYF. The CDR3 region has the DNA TGCGCCAGCAGCGAAGGACAGGGATCGTGGAGCGAGCAGTACTTC.

The chain is built from TRBV5-6 and TRBJ2-7; TRBD2 agrees at 13 bases. This CDR3 region has 16 residues. Germline V gene lookup returns CDR1 SGHDT and CDR2 YYEEEE. J gave up 4 bases and V 3 bases, and 7 bases lay outside the gene matches. The CDR3 region has the DNA TGTGCCAGCAGCTCGTACACTAGCGGGAGGGAGTACGAGCAGTACTTC. Protein product: CASSSYTSGREYEQYF.

The chain combines TRBV7-2 with TRBJ1-1, with TRBD1 matching 8 bases. The CDR3 is 17 amino acids. Germline CDR1 reads SGHTA; CDR2 reads FQGNSA. V trimming: 4 bases; J trimming: 0 bases; junction bases outside the gene matches: 10. The CDR3 reads CASSSRTGKRVNTEAFF. The CDR3 nucleotides are TGTGCCAGCAGCTCCCGGACAGGGAAAAGGGTGAACACTGAAGCTTTCTTT.

The rearrangement links TRBV28 to TRBJ1-2, with D possibly matching TRBD1 (5 bases). V was pared by 3 bases and J by 4 bases, with 12 bases between. The CDR3 has 14 amino acids. Looked up from germline, CDR1 is MDHEN and CDR2 is SYDVKM. CDR3 residues: CASSFQRGGYGYTF. The CDR3 region has the DNA TGTGCCAGCAGTTTTCAGCGGGGGGGCTATGGCTACACCTTC.

In this sample, this clone turned up once. The chain recombines TRBV6-1 with TRBJ1-2; 7 nucleotides agree with TRBD1. Germline V gene lookup returns CDR1 MNHNS and CDR2 SASEGT. With V trimmed by 5 bases and J by 4 bases, 4 bases remained unmatched. CDR3 size: 13 residues. CDR3 sequence reads: CASSNRGGYGYTF. The CDR3 DNA is TGTGCCAGCAGTAACAGGGGAGGCTATGGCTACACCTTC.

V is TRBV6-5 and J is TRBJ2-5; D perhaps matches TRBD2 (6 bases). In germline, CDR1 is MNHEY, CDR2 SVGAGI. V shed 5 bases and J shed 1 base, with 8 bases lying between them. This CDR3 is built from 13 residues. The CDR3 region is CASSQLAQETQYF. The CDR3 bases are TGTGCCAGCAGTCAACTAGCCCAAGAGACCCAGTACTTC.

The chain combines TRBV7-8 with TRBJ1-2; D might be TRBD1 (5 bases). V dropped 0 bases and J dropped 4 bases, with 12 bases sitting between them. Germline CDR1 reads SGHVS; CDR2 reads FQNEAQ. The CDR3 loop spans 15 amino acids. The CDR3, as DNA: TGTGCCAGCAGCTTAGCTCTGGGGGGACGCTATGGCTACACCTTC. Its translation: CASSLALGGRYGYTF.

The V gene is TRBV19, the J gene TRBJ1-4, with D uncertain. The CDR3 extends over 12 amino acids. Looked up from germline, CDR1 is LNHDA and CDR2 is SQIVND (reference sequence). Trimming cost V 6 bases and J 6 bases, with 8 bases left between them. CDR3 protein: CASRKSDEKLFF. The CDR3 region has the DNA TGTGCCAGTAGGAAGTCGGATGAAAAACTGTTTTTT.

The chain uses TRBV5-6 and TRBJ1-3, with a possible D match to TRBD1 (5 bases). Per the germline V gene, CDR1 is SGHDT and CDR2 is YYEEEE. The CDR3 length is 14 residues. V was cut by 1 base and J by 0 bases, with 5 bases left in between. The CDR3 DNA follows: TGTGCCAGCAGCTTGCAGGGCTCTGGAAACACCATATATTTT. Its translation is CASSLQGSGNTIYF.

The chain's CDR3 is CASSESGLPYEQYF. In nucleotides, the CDR3 is TGTGCCAGCAGTGAATCAGGGCTCCCCTACGAGCAGTACTTC. V and J are TRBV6-1 and TRBJ2-7; perhaps TRBD1 as D (5 bases). V lost 2 bases to trimming and J lost 2 bases, with 10 bases between them. This CDR3 is 14 amino acids long. Per germline, CDR1 MNHNS and CDR2 SASEGT.

The chain couples TRBV30 to TRBJ2-3, with D perhaps TRBD1 (6 bases). Trimming took 0 bases from V and 2 from J, leaving 12 bases between them. Germline values: CDR1 GTSNPN, CDR2 SVGIG (reference sequence). This CDR3 comprises 15 residues. The CDR3 protein is CAWSVQGYYTDTQYF. The CDR3 DNA reads as TGTGCCTGGAGTGTACAGGGATACTACACAGATACGCAGTATTTT.

V and J are TRBV11-1 and TRBJ2-1; tentatively, D is TRBD1 (7 bases). Trimming took 4 bases from V and 4 from J, leaving 17 bases between them. Germline values: CDR1 SGHAT, CDR2 FQDESV (reference sequence). The CDR3 spans 16 residues. The CDR3 bases are TGTGCCAGCAGCTCGGGATGGGCGGGACAGTACAATGAGCAGTTCTTC. This encodes CASSSGWAGQYNEQFF.

The genes are TRBV14 and TRBJ2-7, with D possibly matching TRBD1 (6 bases). The germline V and J ends were trimmed by 4 bases and 2 bases, with 12 bases remaining between them. Germline V gene sequence: CDR1 SGHDN, CDR2 FVKESK. The CDR3 runs 14 residues. CDR3 loop: CASSLNTGPYEQYF. The CDR3 coding sequence is TGTGCCAGCAGCCTAAACACAGGGCCCTACGAGCAGTACTTC.